The 27 T cell receptor beta chains below all came from one sample that was sequenced in a study of molecular identifiers for immune sequencing clone quantification. Via MiXCR, TCRdb re-called the PCR reads, giving one row per CDR3 protein. The profile covers about 640,000 distinct CDR3 sequences, with about 20% appearing a single time and about 0.9% taken by the ten largest. Sequencing was carried out using naive CD8+ T cells from blood, with Jurkat cell RNA spiked in. Subset indicated: FACS-sorted CD8+CD4-CCR7+CD45RA+ naive T cells. The source of these receptors is a human donor in good health. Some libraries in this study had Jurkat cell RNA spiked in.

This clonotype was picked up many times. This rearrangement joins TRBV6-2 or TRBV6-3 to TRBJ2-3, with TRBD2 matching over 7 bases. CDR3 size: 14 residues. The V and J ends lost 7 bases and 4 bases, in that order; junction bases with no gene match: 8. In germline, CDR1 is MNHEY, CDR2 SVGEGT. The CDR3 reads CASMAGDGSDTQYF. The CDR3 DNA reads TGTGCCAGCATGGCGGGAGACGGGTCAGATACGCAGTATTTT.

This clonotype was recorded many times. The chain employs TRBV20-1 and TRBJ2-3; perhaps TRBD2 as D (5 bases). The CDR3 sequence is 17 residues long. V lost 2 bases to trimming and J lost 0 bases, with 18 bases between them. The V gene's germline CDR1 is DFQATT and CDR2 SNEGSKA (reference sequence). This chain's CDR3 is CSARMSGWDISTDTQYF. As DNA, the CDR3 is TGCAGTGCTAGAATGAGCGGTTGGGATATAAGCACAGATACGCAGTATTTT.

This clonotype has at least ten counts. The rearrangement joins TRBV20-1 to TRBJ2-4; 10 bases are a match to TRBD2. Germline lookup yields CDR1 DFQATT and CDR2 SNEGSKA (reference sequence). The length of the CDR3 is 15 residues. Germline trimming cut 4 bases from V and 8 bases from J; bases unmatched to any gene: 11. The CDR3 loop reads CSAIPNLAGEDIQYF. The CDR3 DNA reads TGCAGTGCTATACCTAACCTAGCGGGAGAGGACATTCAGTACTTC.

This clonotype showed up just a few times. A clone one base away is much larger, so this may be a read error. This chain uses TRBV4-1 with TRBJ2-4; no definite D call. The CDR3 spans 15 residues. The germline gives CDR1 MGHRA, CDR2 YSYEKL. The CDR3 here is CASSQASVAKNTQYF. The CDR3 DNA follows: TGCGCCAGCAGCCAAGCTTCAGTAGCCAAAAACACTCAGTACTTC.

In its sample, this clonotype was seen a few times. The chain carries TRBV19 and TRBJ2-3, with 9 bases lining up with TRBD2. The ends lost 4 bases at V and 4 bases at J; junction bases unmatched: 9. This CDR3 comprises 16 residues. Germline CDR1 reads LNHDA; CDR2 reads SQIVND (reference sequence). The CDR3 loop reads CASSRVAGAVADTQYF. The CDR3 DNA is TGTGCCAGTAGTAGAGTAGCGGGAGCAGTTGCAGATACGCAGTATTTT.

This clonotype was detected only a few times. The rearrangement uses TRBV20-1 and TRBJ1-2; D unclear. The length of the CDR3 is 13 residues. Germline values: CDR1 DFQATT, CDR2 SNEGSKA (reference sequence). The V end lost 7 bases, the J end lost 3 bases, and 15 bases lay between the germline ends. The CDR3 coding sequence is TGCAGTGTTCCTAGGGAGTCTGACTATGGCTACACCTTC. Its translation is CSVPRESDYGYTF.

The count of this clonotype is one. The gene calls are TRBV6-5 and TRBJ2-5, with D uncertain. Germline lookup yields CDR1 MNHEY and CDR2 SVGAGI. The CDR3 loop spans 13 amino acids. Trimming took off 4 bases at V and 4 bases at J, with 10 bases between the two ends. The CDR3 DNA follows: TGTGCCAGCAGTTTCACAAGCACAGAGACCCAGTACTTC. It is translated as CASSFTSTETQYF.

Ten or more counts support this clonotype. This rearrangement joins TRBV6-2 or TRBV6-3 to TRBJ1-5; a possible D gene is TRBD1 (5 bases). V was pared by 7 bases and J by 5 bases, with 24 bases between. CDR3 length equals 17 residues. Germline assignment: CDR1 MNHEY and CDR2 SVGEGT. CDR3 in DNA: TGTGCCAGCACCAACCGGGGGACTCCGGGGTTCGATCAGCCCCAGCATTTT. Translated, it gives CASTNRGTPGFDQPQHF.

At least ten counts were recorded for this clonotype. This chain connects TRBV7-9 to TRBJ1-2; D is ambiguous. The germline CDR1 and CDR2 sequences are SEHNR and FQNEAQ (reference sequence). The V end was cut by 1 base, the J end by 0 bases, with 9 bases between. This CDR3 has 15 amino acids. CDR3 sequence reads: CASSLGLGPNYGYTF. CDR3 nucleotide sequence: TGTGCCAGCAGCTTAGGGCTCGGCCCTAACTATGGCTACACCTTC.

This clonotype was seen many times. The chain carries TRBV20-1 and TRBJ2-4, with D possibly TRBD2 on 6 matching bases. Germline CDR1 and CDR2: DFQATT and SNEGSKA (reference sequence). V shed 1 base and J shed 0 bases, with 13 bases lying between them. The CDR3 totals 16 residues. The CDR3 region is CSARGEETIAKNIQYF. Written as DNA, the CDR3 is TGCAGTGCTAGAGGGGAGGAGACGATAGCCAAAAACATTCAGTACTTC.

The rearrangement links TRBV21-1 to TRBJ1-5; the D call in the table, TRBD1, was not verified against the DNA. TRBV21-1 is annotated as a pseudogene. CDR3 size: 16 residues. DNA for the CDR3: TGTGCCAGCAGCTTAGACAGGCTCCAAATCGATCAGCCCCAGCATTTT. This codes for CASSLDRLQIDQPQHF.

Only a few counts were recorded for this clonotype. The V and J genes are TRBV4-3 and TRBJ1-4; D might be TRBD1 (6 bases). Trimming shortened V by 4 bases and J by 2 bases, and 11 bases separated the two germline ends. Germline CDR1 LGHNA, CDR2 YSLEER. The CDR3 loop spans 15 amino acids. The CDR3 DNA follows: TGCGCCAGCAGCCCGTCCACAGGGACTAATGAAAAACTGTTTTTT. Protein: CASSPSTGTNEKLFF.

This sequence joins TRBV28 and TRBJ2-3; the D gene could be TRBD1 or TRBD2 (5 bases each). Trimming removed 7 bases at V and 3 bases at J, with 17 bases between. This CDR3 region has 15 residues. In germline, CDR1 is MDHEN, CDR2 SYDVKM. The CDR3 is CASNPGPLMTDTQYF. The CDR3 nucleotides read TGTGCCAGCAATCCGGGACCACTTATGACAGATACGCAGTATTTT.

CDR3 nucleotides: TGTGCCAGCAGTTTCGGACAGGGTGGGGGAGAGACCCAGTACTTC. Its protein is CASSFGQGGGETQYF. The chain employs TRBV12-3 or TRBV12-4 and TRBJ2-5, with TRBD1 matching over 8 bases. V was clipped by 3 bases and J by 4 bases; unmatched bases: 7. The CDR3 extends over 15 amino acids.

This clonotype has at least ten counts. The rearrangement joins TRBV12-3 or TRBV12-4 to TRBJ2-6, with D perhaps TRBD1 (6 bases). V gave up 1 base and J gave up 0 bases, with 13 bases separating them. The CDR3 loop spans 18 amino acids. The CDR3 bases are TGTGCCAGCAGTTTAGGACAGGACCTATACTCTGGGGCCAACGTCCTGACTTTC. Protein product: CASSLGQDLYSGANVLTF.

The gene calls are TRBV5-3 and TRBJ1-2; D is perhaps TRBD1 (5 bases). TRBV5-3 is recorded as an ORF, its role being uncertain. The CDR3 contains 15 residues. V gave up 8 bases and J gave up 3 bases, with 20 bases separating them. The CDR3 nucleotides are TGTGCCAGCAGCGGCGTTTCAGGGCGCGACTATGGCTACACCTTC. Translation gives CASSGVSGRDYGYTF.

Concerning this clonotype: This may be a read error: a much more frequent sequence differs by one nucleotide. The final CDR3 position lacks the conserved phenylalanine or tryptophan, pointing to a likely read error. The chain is built from TRBV15 and TRBJ2-3; D remains ambiguous. Between the trimmed V and J ends, which lost 5 bases and 1 base, there was a span of 10 bases. This CDR3 has 14 residues. Germline V gives CDR1 LNHNV, CDR2 YYDKDF (reference sequence). The DNA for the CDR3 is TGTGCCACCAGCGGAGTTTACGGCACAGATACGCAGTATCTT. Translated, it gives CATSGVYGTDTQYL.

This clonotype was found once. The junction and the germline gene differ at one end; a read error may be behind it. This chain connects TRBV28 to TRBJ2-7; 7 nucleotides agree with TRBD2. Germline V CDR1 and CDR2: MDHEN, SYDVKM. This CDR3 comprises 15 residues. CDR3 loop: CASSSRDGLDCEQCF. CDR3 coding DNA: TGTGCCAGCAGTTCCCGGGACGGACTAGACTGCGAGCAGTGCTTC.

The table lists this clonotype with many counts. The chain couples TRBV4-1 to TRBJ2-6, with D uncertain. From germline, CDR1 is MGHRA and CDR2 YSYEKL. The ends were cut back, 0 bases at V and 0 bases at J, with 6 bases in the middle. The CDR3 totals 16 residues. The DNA for the CDR3 is TGCGCCAGCAGCCAAGATCACCGCTCTGGGGCCAACGTCCTGACTTTC. Translating it yields CASSQDHRSGANVLTF.

This clonotype was seen at least ten times. The chain joins TRBV4-3 to TRBJ2-3, with 8 bases fitting TRBD2. This CDR3 spans 13 amino acids. Germline V lookup: CDR1 LGHNA, CDR2 YSLEER. The ends lost 3 bases at V and 9 bases at J; junction bases unmatched: 5. CDR3: CASSHGGAGTQYF. The CDR3 DNA reads TGCGCCAGCAGCCACGGGGGGGCTGGCACGCAGTATTTT.

This clonotype was seen repeatedly, ten times or more. The chain links TRBV14 to TRBJ2-7; D uncertain. The CDR3 contains 13 residues. V was shortened by 3 bases and J by 6 bases, with 12 bases between the two germline ends. Germline V lookup: CDR1 SGHDN, CDR2 FVKESK. The CDR3 bases are TGTGCCAGCAGCCATCGCAATGGTCGCGAGCAGTACTTC. It translates to CASSHRNGREQYF.

The rearrangement links TRBV9 to TRBJ2-7; D gene uncertain. The CDR3 length is 17 residues. The germline CDR1 and CDR2 sequences are SGDLS and YYNGEE. V was pared by 0 bases and J by 4 bases, with 20 bases between. CDR3 nucleotide sequence: TGTGCCAGCAGCGTAGGTGGTTCGTACGGTAGCTTTTACGAGCAGTACTTC. Encoded protein: CASSVGGSYGSFYEQYF.

This clonotype was picked up many times. The V call is TRBV2, the J call TRBJ1-2; 9 bases line up with TRBD1. Germline V gene data show CDR1 as SNHLY and CDR2 as FYNNEI. V lost 6 bases and J lost 2; bases outside the gene matches: 7. There are 15 residues in the CDR3. For the CDR3, the DNA is TGTGCCAGCAGATCGGACAGGGGTTCGAACTATGGCTACACCTTC. Its translation is CASRSDRGSNYGYTF.

This clonotype has a count of ten or more. The gene calls are TRBV7-8 and TRBJ2-7; D may be TRBD1 or TRBD2 (5 bases each). The CDR3 is made up of 15 amino acids. V gave up 6 bases and J gave up 2 bases, with 17 bases separating them. Germline V CDR1 and CDR2: SGHVS, FQNEAQ. In nucleotides, the CDR3 is TGTGCCAGCAGGGACTCCGGGGCAAGGACCTACGAGCAGTACTTC. Amino acid sequence: CASRDSGARTYEQYF.

The J gene is TRBJ2-5, the V gene TRBV12-3 or TRBV12-4, with TRBD2 matching 10 bases. The J segment lost 0 bases and the V segment lost 5 bases, leaving 6 bases of the junction unmatched. This CDR3 has 16 residues. The CDR3: CASSGATSGYQETQYF. In DNA, the CDR3 is TGTGCCAGCAGTGGCGCGACTAGCGGGTACCAAGAGACCCAGTACTTC.

This clonotype was seen more than once but under ten times. The chain is built from TRBV7-9 and TRBJ2-5; 7 nucleotides agree with TRBD2. This CDR3 has 13 amino acids. V dropped 7 bases and J dropped 5; count of bases not matched to a gene: 7. Germline V gene lookup returns CDR1 SEHNR and CDR2 FQNEAQ (reference sequence). The chain's CDR3 is CASTITSVETQYF. The CDR3 DNA is TGTGCCAGCACCATAACTAGCGTGGAGACCCAGTACTTC.

On this clonotype: A read error may account for a junction end that differs from germline. J is TRBJ1-1 and V is TRBV7-9, with D unresolved. CDR3 size: 15 residues. Germline CDR1 SEHNR, CDR2 FQNEAQ (reference sequence). The CDR3 region is CASSFRRSVNTESFF. The CDR3 nucleotides read TGTGCCAGCAGCTTTAGAAGGTCGGTGAACACTGAATCTTTCTTT.